The 7 T cell receptor beta chains given below trace back to one sample, sequenced in a study of T cell responses to AZD1222 COVID-19 vaccine. This table comes from immunoSEQ multiplex PCR, and its TCRdb copy is limited to in-frame clones, with some not included. The sample comprises almost 95,000 clones, 85% of which are singletons, and roughly 4.3% rests with the top ten. The source material was peripheral blood, sampled 28 days after the second AZD1222 dose. The receptors here all came from an adult who received the AZD1222 COVID-19 vaccine.

This chain connects TRBV9 to TRBJ1-5, with D possibly being TRBD1 (5 bases). The CDR3 extends over 14 amino acids. Per the germline V gene, CDR1 is SGDLS and CDR2 is YYNGEE. Trimming shortened V by 3 bases and J by 0 bases, and 7 bases separated the two germline ends. CDR3 region: CASSAGPSNQPQHF. As DNA, the CDR3 is TGTGCCAGCAGCGCGGGACCTAGCAATCAGCCCCAGCATTTT.

The chain is built from TRBV19 and TRBJ1-4, with TRBD1 matching 7 bases. Germline V gene lookup returns CDR1 LNHDA and CDR2 SQIVND (reference sequence). CDR3 size: 14 residues. The ends lost 7 bases at V and 10 bases at J; junction bases unmatched: 12. CDR3 coding DNA: TGTGCCAGTACTCAGGACAGGAGGACCCTAAAACTGTTTTTT. Translating gives CASTQDRRTLKLFF. Looking up the rest from reference TRBV19 and TRBJ1-4 gives the full variable domain: DGGITQSPKYLFRKEGQNVTLSCEQNLNHDAMYWYRQDPGQGLRLIYYSQIVNDFQKGDIAEGYSVSREKKESFPLTVTSAQKNPTAFYLCASTQDRRTLKLFFGSGTQLSVL.

The chain combines TRBV10-3 with TRBJ2-1; 10 bases map to TRBD1. The junction had 9 bases not matched to a gene; V was cut back by 6 bases and J by 4 bases. The germline gives CDR1 ENHRY, CDR2 SYGVKD. The length of the CDR3 is 16 residues. CDR3 nucleotide sequence: TGTGCCATCAGCCTTGCCGGGACAGGGGAGTACAATGAGCAGTTCTTC. As protein: CAISLAGTGEYNEQFF.

The chain uses TRBV6-2 or TRBV6-3 and TRBJ2-3, with 11 bases aligning to TRBD2. V was pared by 4 bases and J by 1 base, with 1 base of the junction left unmatched. The germline V gene encodes CDR1 MNHEY and CDR2 SVGEGT. This CDR3 has 15 amino acids. The CDR3 sequence: CASSWGLAGTDTQYF. In DNA, the CDR3 is TGTGCCAGCAGTTGGGGACTAGCGGGCACAGATACGCAGTATTTT.

V and J are TRBV7-2 and TRBJ2-7, with TRBD2 matching over 11 bases. Trimming cost V 3 bases and J 6 bases; bases outside gene matches: 13. Looked up from germline, CDR1 is SGHTA and CDR2 is FQGNSA. This CDR3 has 17 amino acids. CDR3 in amino acids: CASSLDIAGGPRSEQYF. For the CDR3, the DNA is TGTGCCAGCAGCTTGGATATAGCGGGAGGGCCTCGCTCCGAGCAGTACTTC. Complete variable domain (other parts from reference TRBV7-2 and TRBJ2-7): GAGVSQSPSNKVTEKGKDVELRCDPISGHTALYWYRQSLGQGLEFLIYFQGNSAPDKSGLPSDRFSAERTGGSVSTLTIQRTQQEDSAVYLCASSLDIAGGPRSEQYFGPGTRLTVT.

This clone was seen only a few times. This chain uses TRBV19 with TRBJ2-2; no clear D gene. This CDR3 contains 12 residues. CDR1 and CDR2 (germline): LNHDA, SQIVND (reference sequence). With 6 bases removed from V and 6 bases from J, the gap between germline ends came to 8 bases. CDR3 loop: CASRVFPGELFF. CDR3 DNA: TGTGCCAGTAGGGTTTTCCCCGGGGAGCTGTTTTTT.

The chain combines TRBV19 with TRBJ1-6; the match to TRBD1 covers 10 bases. Germline V lookup: CDR1 LNHDA, CDR2 SQIVND (reference sequence). CDR3 length equals 15 residues. The junction had 4 bases not matched to a gene; V was cut back by 3 bases and J by 8 bases. The CDR3 here is CASSMTGGRDSPLHF. CDR3 nucleotide sequence: TGTGCCAGTAGTATGACAGGGGGCAGAGATTCACCCCTCCACTTT.